Below, 31 T cell receptor beta chains from the same sample are listed, as sequenced in a study of blood T cell repertoires in COVID-19. The method was immunoSEQ multiplex PCR; TCRdb's version includes in-frame clones alone and lacks a portion of them. The profile shows some 100,000 clones, 89% of them singletons. Sequenced sample: peripheral blood. These receptors were obtained from an elderly woman with active COVID-19.

The V call is TRBV6-4, the J call TRBJ1-4; 7 bases fit TRBD1. Germline V CDR1 and CDR2: MRHNA, SNTAGT. The CDR3 totals 14 residues. The junction had 7 bases not matched to a gene; V was cut back by 5 bases and J by 7 bases. CDR3 DNA: TGTGCCAGCAGTTTAAGACAGGGCGGTGAAAAACTGTTTTTT. Its protein is CASSLRQGGEKLFF.

The CDR3 nucleotides read TGCAGCGTGAGGGGGTGGTCGCAGAGATACAATGAGCAGTTCTTC. It encodes CSVRGWSQRYNEQFF. The chain joins TRBV29-1 to TRBJ2-1; D may be TRBD1 (6 bases). CDR3 size: 15 residues. Trimming removed 6 bases from V and 4 bases from J, with 19 bases in between. Germline CDR1 SQVTM, CDR2 ANQGSEA.

The genes are TRBV6-4 and TRBJ2-2, with D tentatively TRBD2 (5 bases). CDR3 length: 18 amino acids. Trimming pared 11 bases from V and 0 bases from J, leaving 25 bases between. Per the germline V gene, CDR1 is MRHNA and CDR2 is SNTAGT. The CDR3 loop is CAPRWRFLGSSNTGELFF. CDR3 sequence (DNA): TGTGCCCCCCGGTGGAGGTTTCTCGGGTCTTCGAACACCGGGGAGCTGTTTTTT.

This CDR3 is CASSAEGNQPQHF. The CDR3 DNA follows: TGTGCCAGCAGCGCCGAGGGCAATCAGCCCCAGCATTTT. This chain links TRBV12-3 or TRBV12-4 with TRBJ1-5; D unclear. Trimming cost V 6 bases and J 2 bases, with 8 bases left between them. This CDR3 has 13 residues.

J is TRBJ2-7 and V is TRBV2; D not resolved. The CDR3 consists of 15 residues. Per germline, CDR1 SNHLY and CDR2 FYNNEI. V lost 5 bases to trimming and J lost 4 bases, with 18 bases between them. The CDR3 DNA follows: TGTGCCAGCAGTCCGCAACAAGCGAAAGGTTACGAGCAGTACTTC. This encodes CASSPQQAKGYEQYF.

This sequence joins TRBV7-2 and TRBJ2-7, with 8 bases that match TRBD2. From germline, CDR1 is SGHTA and CDR2 FQGNSA. This CDR3 spans 14 amino acids. Trimming cost V 3 bases and J 2 bases; bases outside gene matches: 3. The CDR3 DNA is TGTGCCAGCAGCTTCTTCGGGAGGGCCTACGAGCAGTACTTC. This encodes CASSFFGRAYEQYF.

This rearrangement joins TRBV3-1 (or the pseudogene TRBV3-2) to TRBJ1-6; 8 nucleotides line up with TRBD1. The germline CDR1 and CDR2 sequences are LGHDT and YNNKEL (reference sequence). V trimming: 4 bases; J trimming: 6 bases; junction bases outside the gene matches: 2. The CDR3 has 14 residues. The CDR3 loop reads CASSLGQANSPLHF. CDR3 in DNA: TGTGCCAGCAGCCTGGGACAGGCTAATTCACCCCTCCACTTT.

This chain connects TRBV7-8 to TRBJ1-5; D not resolved. Trimming shortened V by 1 base and J by 4 bases, and 11 bases separated the two germline ends. Per the germline V gene, CDR1 is SGHVS and CDR2 is FQNEAQ. The CDR3 sequence is 15 residues long. Here the CDR3 reads CASSLVGQTNQPQHF. The CDR3 DNA follows: TGTGCCAGCAGCTTAGTTGGGCAAACAAATCAGCCCCAGCATTTT. The full variable domain, in which reference TRBV7-8 and TRBJ1-5 provide the parts outside the CDR3, is GAGVSQSPRYKVAKRGQDVALRCDPISGHVSLFWYQQALGQGPEFLTYFQNEAQLDKSGLPSDRFFAERPEGSVSTLKIQRTQQEDSAVYLCASSLVGQTNQPQHFGDGTRLSIL.

V and J are TRBV4-1 and TRBJ1-2, with TRBD1 matching 7 bases. CDR3 length equals 15 residues. J lost 7 bases, V lost 0 bases, and 8 bases had no gene match. CDR1 MGHRA and CDR2 YSYEKL come from the germline V gene. The CDR3: CASSQDPSTGFGYTF. The CDR3 DNA reads as TGCGCCAGCAGCCAAGATCCCTCGACAGGGTTTGGCTACACCTTC.

This chain connects TRBV3-1 (or the pseudogene TRBV3-2) to TRBJ1-3; D not resolved. Germline V lookup: CDR1 LGHDT, CDR2 YNNKEL (reference sequence). The V and J ends lost 4 bases and 0 bases respectively, with 16 bases between them. The CDR3 totals 17 residues. CDR3 loop: CASSPLGVKNSGNTIYF. In nucleotides, the CDR3 is TGTGCCAGCAGCCCCCTGGGAGTAAAAAACTCTGGAAACACCATATATTTT.

The rearrangement joins TRBV6-2 or TRBV6-3 to TRBJ2-1; D is unresolved. V lost 4 bases and J lost 2, with 12 bases in between. The CDR3 extends over 15 amino acids. Looked up from germline, CDR1 is MNHEY and CDR2 is SVGEGT. The CDR3 region is CASSSSSFAYNEQFF. The CDR3, as DNA: TGTGCCAGCAGTTCCTCGAGTTTCGCCTACAATGAGCAGTTCTTC.

The rearrangement uses TRBV20-1 and TRBJ2-7; 12 bases map to TRBD2. The J segment lost 5 bases and the V segment lost 3 bases, leaving 14 bases of the junction unmatched. The CDR3 spans 17 residues. The V gene's germline CDR1 is DFQATT and CDR2 SNEGSKA (reference sequence). The CDR3 bases are TGCAGTGCTAGTCCCCCTTTGACTAGCGGGAGAAGGAACGAGCAGTACTTC. Translating gives CSASPPLTSGRRNEQYF.

The chain combines TRBV9 with TRBJ1-2, with D tentatively TRBD1 (5 bases). V shed 0 bases and J shed 4 bases, with 10 bases lying between them. The CDR3 has 14 amino acids. Germline CDR1 and CDR2: SGDLS and YYNGEE. As DNA, the CDR3 is TGTGCCAGCAGCGTAGCGGGGGGTCTCTATGGCTACACCTTC. It encodes CASSVAGGLYGYTF.

The chain uses TRBV5-1 and TRBJ2-3, with TRBD2 matching 8 bases. V lost 2 bases, J lost 5 bases, and 7 bases stayed unmatched. Germline V gene sequence: CDR1 SGHRS, CDR2 YFSETQ. The CDR3 totals 15 residues. CDR3 DNA sequence: TGCGCCAGCAGCTTCGCCGGGAGGGCCGTAGATACGCAGTATTTT. Translated: CASSFAGRAVDTQYF.

This rearrangement joins TRBV5-4 to TRBJ2-7; 7 nucleotides agree with TRBD2. The CDR3 has 15 residues. CDR1 is SGHNT and CDR2 is YYREEE in the germline V gene (reference sequence). Germline trimming cut 4 bases from V and 6 bases from J; bases unmatched to any gene: 13. CDR3 coding DNA: TGTGCCAGCAGCCGGCCCCGGGGGGAAACAGGCGAGCAGTACTTC. Its translation is CASSRPRGETGEQYF.

The J gene is TRBJ2-1, the V gene TRBV19; maybe TRBD1 (5 bases). The CDR3 totals 15 residues. Germline-derived CDR1 and CDR2 are LNHDA and SQIVND (reference sequence). Trimming took 6 bases from V and 5 from J, leaving 17 bases between them. Here the CDR3 DNA reads TGTGCCAGTAGCACAAGGCAGGGCGGTAACAATGAGCAGTTCTTC. Its protein product is CASSTRQGGNNEQFF.

CDR3 loop: CASSYVHQLSSGRGTYNEQFF. CDR3 nucleotides: TGTGCCAGCAGTTACGTCCACCAGCTTTCTAGCGGGAGAGGGACCTACAATGAGCAGTTCTTC. V is TRBV6-2 or TRBV6-3 and J is TRBJ2-1; 10 nucleotides agree with TRBD2. J lost 2 bases, V lost 2 bases, and 18 bases had no gene match. The CDR3 has 21 amino acids. Germline values: CDR1 MNHEY, CDR2 SVGEGT.

The rearrangement links TRBV2 to TRBJ2-2, with 8 bases lining up with TRBD2. The CDR3 length is 14 residues. CDR1 and CDR2 (germline): SNHLY, FYNNEI. J lost 3 bases, V lost 11 bases, and 8 bases had no gene match. CDR3 nucleotides: TGTGCCCTTTCCCTACTAGCGGACACCGGGGAGCTGTTTTTT. Translated, it gives CALSLLADTGELFF. The variable domain in full, completed from reference TRBV2 and TRBJ2-2, reads EPEVTQTPSHQVTQMGQEVILRCVPISNHLYFYWYRQILGQKVEFLVSFYNNEISEKSEIFDDQFSVERPDGSNFTLKIRSTKLEDSAMYFCALSLLADTGELFFGEGSRLTVL.

V usage is TRBV7-9 and J usage is TRBJ2-5; no clear D. CDR1 is SEHNR, CDR2 FQNEAQ, per germline (reference sequence). The CDR3 spans 12 residues. The ends were cut back, 5 bases at V and 2 bases at J, with 6 bases in the middle. The DNA for the CDR3 is TGTGCCAGCAGCCTCGGTCAAGAGACCCAGTACTTC. It translates to CASSLGQETQYF. Full variable domain (remainder filled in from reference TRBV7-9 and TRBJ2-5): DTGVSQNPRHKITKRGQNVTFRCDPISEHNRLYWYRQTLGQGPEFLTYFQNEAQLEKSRLLSDRFSAERPKGSFSTLEIQRTEQGDSAMYLCASSLGQETQYFGPGTRLLVL.

This clone came up once. J is TRBJ2-1 and V is TRBV5-1; the match to TRBD1 covers 9 bases. Germline-derived CDR1 and CDR2 are SGHRS and YFSETQ. The V and J ends lost 7 bases and 0 bases, in that order; junction bases with no gene match: 8. The CDR3 has 16 amino acids. CDR3 region: CASGRTGDISYNEQFF. CDR3 bases: TGCGCCAGCGGTCGGACAGGGGATATCTCCTACAATGAGCAGTTCTTC.

V and J are TRBV5-1 and TRBJ1-4; D gene ambiguous. The germline CDR1 and CDR2 sequences are SGHRS and YFSETQ. The CDR3 consists of 14 residues. V lost 0 bases, J lost 2 bases, and 5 bases lay in between. Here the CDR3 reads CASSLGSTNEKLFF. CDR3 DNA sequence: TGCGCCAGCAGCTTGGGGAGCACTAATGAAAAACTGTTTTTT.

The chain has TRBV28 and TRBJ1-4, with D unresolved. This CDR3 spans 9 amino acids. Trimming shortened V by 5 bases and J by 15 bases, and 7 bases separated the two germline ends. The germline V gene encodes CDR1 MDHEN and CDR2 SYDVKM. The CDR3, as DNA: TGTGCCAGCAGTCCCCCGGTGTTTTTT. Its protein is CASSPPVFF.

This clone was seen a few times. J is TRBJ2-7 and V is TRBV7-9, with 7 bases aligning to TRBD2. The CDR3 totals 14 residues. The V and J ends lost 5 bases and 8 bases, in that order; junction bases with no gene match: 12. CDR1 is SEHNR, CDR2 FQNEAQ, per germline (reference sequence). This CDR3 is CASSERTRTEKQYF. CDR3 DNA sequence: TGTGCCAGCAGCGAGCGGACTAGAACTGAAAAGCAGTACTTC.

This sequence joins TRBV4-1 and TRBJ1-5; 7 bases align to TRBD1. Trimming cost V 0 bases and J 3 bases; bases outside gene matches: 5. Germline V gene lookup returns CDR1 MGHRA and CDR2 YSYEKL. This CDR3 is built from 16 residues. The CDR3: CASSQDSGQANQPQHF. Here the CDR3 DNA reads TGCGCCAGCAGCCAAGATTCCGGACAGGCCAATCAGCCCCAGCATTTT.

J is TRBJ2-7 and V is TRBV15; 15 bases are shared with TRBD2. The CDR3 runs 18 residues. The germline gives CDR1 LNHNV, CDR2 YYDKDF (reference sequence). Germline trimming cut 3 bases from V and 2 bases from J; bases unmatched to any gene: 8. CDR3 DNA: TGTGCCACCAGCAGCCTAGGACTAGCGGGAGGGAGGGCCTACGAGCAGTACTTC. It is translated as CATSSLGLAGGRAYEQYF.

The rearrangement joins TRBV18 to TRBJ2-7; 8 positions match TRBD2. The V and J ends lost 1 base and 4 bases, in that order; junction bases with no gene match: 9. This CDR3 region has 16 residues. CDR1 and CDR2 from the germline V gene are KGHSH and LQKENI. The CDR3 coding sequence is TGTGCCAGCTCACCACAGCGGGGGTCCCGGGGGTACGAGCAGTACTTC. It codes for CASSPQRGSRGYEQYF.

The chain couples TRBV12-3 or TRBV12-4 to TRBJ1-3, with no clear D. V lost 7 bases, J lost 3 bases, and 7 bases lay in between. There are 12 residues in the CDR3. CDR3: CASTSHGNTIYF. CDR3 sequence (DNA): TGTGCCAGCACCTCACATGGAAACACCATATATTTT.

The rearrangement uses TRBV12-3 or TRBV12-4 and TRBJ2-3; no firm D call. V lost 2 bases and J lost 6, with 6 bases in between. The CDR3 covers 12 residues. CDR3 coding DNA: TGTGCCAGCAGTTTACGAGTCGATACGCAGTATTTT. Translating gives CASSLRVDTQYF.

This chain connects TRBV7-9 to TRBJ2-1; 9 bases agree with TRBD1. CDR1 SEHNR and CDR2 FQNEAQ come from the germline V gene (reference sequence). This CDR3 has 16 amino acids. Trimming removed 3 bases from V and 8 bases from J; junction bases left unmatched: 11. The CDR3 here is CASSLEPGQGTDEQFF. In DNA, the CDR3 is TGTGCCAGCAGCTTGGAGCCGGGACAGGGTACGGATGAGCAGTTCTTC.

The V call is TRBV5-5, the J call TRBJ2-1; a possible D gene is TRBD2 (5 bases). The V end was cut by 0 bases, the J end by 9 bases, with 10 bases between. Germline-derived CDR1 and CDR2 are SGHKS and YYEKEE (reference sequence). The CDR3 runs to 13 residues. The CDR3 DNA is TGTGCCAGCAGCTTGGGCGGGCTTACTGAGCAGTTCTTC. Protein product: CASSLGGLTEQFF.

The rearrangement joins TRBV19 to TRBJ2-1; no reliable D call. The CDR3 covers 15 residues. The V gene's germline CDR1 is LNHDA and CDR2 SQIVND (reference sequence). V was cut by 1 base and J by 4 bases, with 11 bases left in between. The CDR3 DNA reads TGTGCCAGTAGTATAGGTGGGCAAAATTACAATGAGCAGTTCTTC. This codes for CASSIGGQNYNEQFF.